The next 19 T cell receptor beta chains were all read from a single sample in a study of response to subunit inactivated influenza vaccine. TCRdb ran MiXCR on the RT-PCR reads and lists one entry per CDR3 protein. The table includes about 540,000 distinct CDR3 sequences, around a quarter detected once. The same data also contributed to another study, on T cells expressing NK-cell markers. That publication notes: For TCR beta, cDNA was produced by 5'RACE template switching with UMIs.

Specimen: CD4+ T cells sorted from PBMCs, collected roughly 13 days after vaccination. These TCRs come from a man in his fifties or sixties who received an inactivated influenza vaccine.

V gene TRBV9 combines with J gene TRBJ2-7, with 10 bases that match TRBD1. Unmatched junction bases numbered 3, after V lost 3 bases and J lost 3 bases. CDR3 length equals 14 residues. Germline V gives CDR1 SGDLS, CDR2 YYNGEE. DNA of the CDR3: TGTGCCAGCAGCGAGACAGGGGGCAGCTACGAGCAGTACTTC. Translating it yields CASSETGGSYEQYF. Variable domain in full (rest from reference TRBV9 and TRBJ2-7): DSGVTQTPKHLITATGQRVTLRCSPRSGDLSVYWYQQSLDQGLQFLIQYYNGEERAKGNILERFSAQQFPDLHSELNLSSLELGDSALYFCASSETGGSYEQYFGPGTRLTVT.

The V call is TRBV19, the J call TRBJ2-7; 9 nucleotides line up with TRBD2. J was trimmed by 2 bases and V by 4 bases; bases with no gene match: 3. The germline gives CDR1 LNHDA, CDR2 SQIVND (reference sequence). The CDR3 sequence is 14 residues long. CDR3: CASSTSGTTYEQYF. CDR3 DNA sequence: TGTGCCAGTAGTACTAGCGGGACGACCTACGAGCAGTACTTC.

This chain uses TRBV12-3 or TRBV12-4 with TRBJ1-2; D may be TRBD1 (5 bases). This CDR3 is 13 amino acids long. V lost 6 bases to trimming and J lost 5 bases, with 13 bases between them. CDR3 nucleotide sequence: TGTGCCAGCAGAGGGGTGGGGGAGTATGGCTACACCTTC. It encodes CASRGVGEYGYTF.

The J gene is TRBJ1-4, the V gene TRBV12-3 or TRBV12-4; 11 bases align to TRBD1. CDR3 size: 17 residues. V shed 3 bases, J shed 8 bases, and the junction held 11 bases outside the gene matches. CDR3 in DNA: TGTGCCAGCAGTTTTCACGGGACAGGGGGGGTTTGGGAAAAACTGTTTTTT. Residues: CASSFHGTGGVWEKLFF.

In this sample, this clonotype turned up a few times. The chain combines TRBV14 with TRBJ2-7; TRBD1 matches at 12 bases. The CDR3 length is 17 residues. J was trimmed by 3 bases and V by 1 base; bases with no gene match: 7. Germline CDR1 is SGHDN and CDR2 is FVKESK. The CDR3 DNA is TGTGCCAGCAGCCAAGCCGCGGGACAGGGGGCCGACTACGAGCAGTACTTC. It encodes CASSQAAGQGADYEQYF. The variable domain in full, completed from reference TRBV14 and TRBJ2-7, reads EAGVTQFPSHSVIEKGQTVTLRCDPISGHDNLYWYRRVMGKEIKFLLHFVKESKQDESGMPNNRFLAERTGGTYSTLKVQPAELEDSGVYFCASSQAAGQGADYEQYFGPGTRLTVT.

At least ten counts were recorded for this clonotype. The V call is TRBV4-2, the J call TRBJ2-7; possible D gene TRBD1, 6 bases. Germline V CDR1 and CDR2: LGHNA, YNFKEQ. Trimming removed 3 bases from V and 2 bases from J, with 14 bases in between. The CDR3 has 15 amino acids. CDR3 protein: CASSQLVGQAYEQYF. The CDR3 bases are TGTGCCAGCAGCCAGCTAGTGGGACAAGCCTACGAGCAGTACTTC.

This clonotype showed up just a few times. V usage is TRBV12-5 and J usage is TRBJ2-1, with 10 bases identical to TRBD2. The ends lost 6 bases at V and 0 bases at J; junction bases unmatched: 8. Germline V gene sequence: CDR1 LGHNT, CDR2 FRNRAP. The CDR3 has 17 residues. As DNA, the CDR3 is TGTGCTAGTGGATACCGGACTAGCGGAGCCTCCTACAATGAGCAGTTCTTC. This gives the protein CASGYRTSGASYNEQFF.

The J gene is TRBJ2-7, the V gene TRBV7-2; a possible D gene is TRBD1 (6 bases). The CDR3 has 13 residues. The germline V and J ends were trimmed by 5 bases and 6 bases, with 14 bases remaining between them. Germline loops: CDR1 SGHTA, CDR2 FQGNSA. CDR3 in amino acids: CASSPRQVGEQYF. The DNA of the CDR3 is TGTGCCAGCAGCCCGCGACAGGTTGGCGAGCAGTACTTC.

The chain joins TRBV6-5 to TRBJ2-7; TRBD1 aligns across 9 bases. CDR1 and CDR2 (germline): MNHEY, SVGAGI. The CDR3 consists of 16 residues. Losses at the gene ends were 2 bases for V and 4 bases for J; bases not matched to a gene: 9. The CDR3 DNA follows: TGTGCCAGCAGTTACACAGCCGGGACAGGGTGGTACGAGCAGTACTTC. Its protein product is CASSYTAGTGWYEQYF.

The V and J genes are TRBV5-1 and TRBJ2-2; 10 nucleotides line up with TRBD2. The germline V gene encodes CDR1 SGHRS and CDR2 YFSETQ. The CDR3 has 15 residues. The J segment lost 5 bases and the V segment lost 3 bases, leaving 4 bases of the junction unmatched. The CDR3 bases are TGCGCCAGCAGCTATAGGACTAGCGGTACCGGGGAGCTGTTTTTT. It translates to CASSYRTSGTGELFF.

This clonotype turned up a few times. This chain links TRBV9 with TRBJ2-2, with D unresolved. V was cut by 0 bases and J by 7 bases, with 7 bases left in between. The CDR3 is 13 residues long. Germline-derived CDR1 and CDR2 are SGDLS and YYNGEE. The CDR3 here is CASSVEGLGELFF. The CDR3 coding sequence is TGTGCCAGCAGCGTAGAAGGTCTCGGGGAGCTGTTTTTT. The entire variable domain, with the rest obtained from reference TRBV9 and TRBJ2-2, is as follows: DSGVTQTPKHLITATGQRVTLRCSPRSGDLSVYWYQQSLDQGLQFLIQYYNGEERAKGNILERFSAQQFPDLHSELNLSSLELGDSALYFCASSVEGLGELFFGEGSRLTVL.

This clonotype was found a few times. CDR3: CASSLYTGMNTEAFF. DNA of the CDR3: TGTGCCAGCAGCTTGTACACTGGAATGAACACTGAAGCTTTCTTT. The gene calls are TRBV5-5 and TRBJ1-1; unclear D gene. V was cut by 1 base and J by 0 bases, with 10 bases left in between. From germline, CDR1 is SGHKS and CDR2 YYEKEE (reference sequence). The CDR3 loop spans 15 amino acids.

The chain's CDR3 is CASSLESGSETQYF. CDR3 coding DNA: TGTGCCAGCAGCTTAGAATCGGGTTCCGAGACCCAGTACTTC. This chain connects TRBV7-2 to TRBJ2-5; D remains unclear. The germline gives CDR1 SGHTA, CDR2 FQGNSA. The CDR3 is made up of 14 amino acids. Trimming stripped 1 base from V and 5 bases from J, with 11 bases between.

This clonotype has a handful of counts. The chain couples TRBV11-2 to TRBJ2-1; weak D call: TRBD1 (7 bases). Germline CDR1 and CDR2: SGHAT and FQNNGV. CDR3 length: 14 amino acids. Trimming stripped 5 bases from V and 7 bases from J, with 15 bases between. The CDR3 protein is CASSPWAGGNEQFF. In DNA, the CDR3 is TGTGCCAGCAGCCCCTGGGCAGGGGGGAATGAGCAGTTCTTC.

The rearrangement links TRBV7-2 to TRBJ2-7, with 7 positions matching TRBD2. The CDR3 consists of 15 residues. Losses at the gene ends were 4 bases for V and 3 bases for J; bases not matched to a gene: 9. CDR1 SGHTA and CDR2 FQGNSA come from the germline V gene. The CDR3 protein is CASSSRGPSGYEQYF. The CDR3 nucleotides are TGTGCCAGCAGCTCACGAGGGCCTAGCGGCTACGAGCAGTACTTC.

The chain employs TRBV6-2 or TRBV6-3 and TRBJ2-1, with D perhaps matching TRBD2 (5 bases). Germline CDR1 MNHEY, CDR2 SVGEGT. This CDR3 region has 11 residues. Trimming removed 7 bases at V and 7 bases at J, with 8 bases between. The CDR3 here is CASTLANEQFF. The CDR3 DNA reads as TGTGCCAGCACCTTAGCGAATGAGCAGTTCTTC.

The chain has TRBV29-1 and TRBJ2-5; 8 bases align to TRBD2. V was pared by 6 bases and J by 2 bases, with 2 bases of the junction left unmatched. The CDR3 totals 12 residues. The V gene's germline CDR1 is SQVTM and CDR2 ANQGSEA. The CDR3 sequence: CSVSSGQETQYF. The CDR3 DNA reads as TGCAGCGTGTCTAGCGGGCAAGAGACCCAGTACTTC.

The chain couples TRBV20-1 to TRBJ2-5, with a possible D match to TRBD1 (7 bases). V was trimmed by 4 bases and J by 1 base, leaving 10 bases between them. The CDR3 is 13 amino acids. The germline CDR1 and CDR2 sequences are DFQATT and SNEGSKA (reference sequence). In nucleotides, the CDR3 is TGCAGTGCTACAGGGGGGTCCCAAGAGACCCAGTACTTC. Its protein product is CSATGGSQETQYF.

This clonotype was picked up many times. The rearrangement uses TRBV15 and TRBJ2-7; D is uncertain. V gave up 4 bases and J gave up 0 bases, with 13 bases separating them. The CDR3 extends over 15 amino acids. Per germline, CDR1 LNHNV and CDR2 YYDKDF (reference sequence). Here the CDR3 DNA reads TGTGCCACCAGCACAGAGGCTACCAGCTCCTACGAGCAGTACTTC. This gives the protein CATSTEATSSYEQYF.